Listed below are T cell receptor beta chains from one sample, sequenced in a study of blood T cell repertoires in COVID-19. Profiling relied on immunoSEQ multiplex PCR, and the TCRdb table lists in-frame clones only, not all of them. The repertoire has around 100,000 clones, over 65% of them found once; the top ten carry more than 10%. Sequenced: peripheral blood. The receptors derive from a human donor in a cohort sampled during active COVID-19. CDR3s include the opening cysteine and the closing phenylalanine or tryptophan. The order of the fields is clone size, V gene, D gene, J gene, CDR3 DNA, CDR3 protein. D genes are given only for firm matches. Rows may omit the clone size; those that give it use once, few, many or a size class.

abundance: .; v_gene: TRBV5-1; d_gene: .; j_gene: TRBJ2-7; CDR3nt: TGCGCCAGCAGCCCTTCGCTCAGGGGGGCAGGCGAGCAGTACTTC; CDR3aa: CASSPSLRGAGEQYF
abundance: .; v_gene: TRBV19; d_gene: TRBD1; j_gene: TRBJ1-2; CDR3nt: TGTGCCAGTTCCACTACGGGACAGGGTAGGGGCTACACCTTC; CDR3aa: CASSTTGQGRGYTF
abundance: once; v_gene: TRBV5-1; d_gene: .; j_gene: TRBJ2-5; CDR3nt: TGCGCCAGCAGCTCCCTCCCGGGTGCGGAGACCCAGTACTTC; CDR3aa: CASSSLPGAETQYF
abundance: .; v_gene: TRBV5-6; d_gene: TRBD1; j_gene: TRBJ2-7; CDR3nt: TGTGCCAGCAGCCGCCCCGGGACAGGGGGTTACGAGCAGTACTTC; CDR3aa: CASSRPGTGGYEQYF
abundance: .; v_gene: TRBV9; d_gene: .; j_gene: TRBJ1-4; CDR3nt: TGTGCCAGCAGCGTAGGAAGCACCCTTTCTAATGAAAAACTGTTTTTT; CDR3aa: CASSVGSTLSNEKLFF
abundance: few; v_gene: TRBV5-6; d_gene: TRBD2; j_gene: TRBJ2-2; CDR3nt: TGTGCCAGCAGCTTAGCCAGCGGGGGGGCGACCGGGGAGCTGTTTTTT; CDR3aa: CASSLASGGATGELFF
abundance: few; v_gene: TRBV3-1/TRBV3-2; d_gene: TRBD1; j_gene: TRBJ2-7; CDR3nt: TGTGCCAGCAGCCAAGGCCGGGACAGGGGAGGGGTGCAGTACTTC; CDR3aa: CASSQGRDRGGVQYF
abundance: .; v_gene: TRBV5-1; d_gene: TRBD1; j_gene: TRBJ1-2; CDR3nt: TGCGCCAGCAGCTTGGGGACAGGGTCTATTGGCTACACCTTC; CDR3aa: CASSLGTGSIGYTF
abundance: .; v_gene: TRBV6-5; d_gene: TRBD1; j_gene: TRBJ1-2; CDR3nt: TGTGCCAGCAGTCCTCCGGACAGGGATTTCTATGGCTACACCTTC; CDR3aa: CASSPPDRDFYGYTF
abundance: .; v_gene: TRBV2; d_gene: TRBD1; j_gene: TRBJ2-1; CDR3nt: TGTGCCAGCAGTTACGGGGACAGGGGGGCGAATGAGCAGTTCTTC; CDR3aa: CASSYGDRGANEQFF
abundance: .; v_gene: TRBV11-2; d_gene: .; j_gene: TRBJ2-3; CDR3nt: TGTGCCAGCAGCTTAGATTTAACAGATACGCAGTATTTT; CDR3aa: CASSLDLTDTQYF
abundance: .; v_gene: TRBV11-3; d_gene: TRBD1; j_gene: TRBJ2-1; CDR3nt: TGTGCCAGCAGCATAGGACAGGGGAGGTACAATGAGCAGTTCTTC; CDR3aa: CASSIGQGRYNEQFF
abundance: few; v_gene: TRBV6-1; d_gene: TRBD1; j_gene: TRBJ1-2; CDR3nt: TGTGCCAGCAGTGAAGCGGAGGGGGCCCGTGGCTACACCTTC; CDR3aa: CASSEAEGARGYTF
abundance: .; v_gene: TRBV12-2; d_gene: .; j_gene: TRBJ2-7; CDR3nt: TGTGCAAGTCGCTCCGGGACAGGATCCTACGAGCAGTACTTC; CDR3aa: CASRSGTGSYEQYF
abundance: once; v_gene: TRBV5-6; d_gene: TRBD1; j_gene: TRBJ2-7; CDR3nt: TGTGCCAGCAGCTCACTAGGACAGGGGGACTTTGGGCGGTTTTACTTC; CDR3aa: CASSSLGQGDFGRFYF
abundance: .; v_gene: TRBV7-9; d_gene: .; j_gene: TRBJ1-4; CDR3nt: TGTGCCAGCACTGGGGGCTCTAATGAAAAACTGTTTTTT; CDR3aa: CASTGGSNEKLFF
abundance: .; v_gene: TRBV29-1; d_gene: TRBD1; j_gene: TRBJ2-7; CDR3nt: TGCAGCGTGCGCATGGACAGGGTGGGCGAGCAGTACTTC; CDR3aa: CSVRMDRVGEQYF
abundance: .; v_gene: TRBV29-1; d_gene: .; j_gene: TRBJ2-7; CDR3nt: TGCAGCGTTGTCTTGTTTCGGGGGTCCCACGAGCAGTACTTC; CDR3aa: CSVVLFRGSHEQYF
abundance: .; v_gene: TRBV5-6; d_gene: .; j_gene: TRBJ2-7; CDR3nt: TGTGCCAGCAGCTTGCGGAGCTGGAGCTCCTACGAGCAGTACTTC; CDR3aa: CASSLRSWSSYEQYF
abundance: .; v_gene: TRBV7-8; d_gene: TRBD2; j_gene: TRBJ2-7; CDR3nt: TGTGCCAGCAGACCCAGCGGGGTAAGATACGAGCAGTACTTC; CDR3aa: CASRPSGVRYEQYF
abundance: .; v_gene: TRBV19; d_gene: .; j_gene: TRBJ1-1; CDR3nt: TGTGCCAGTAGTATCAGGGGTTTAAACACTGAAGCTTTCTTT; CDR3aa: CASSIRGLNTEAFF
abundance: .; v_gene: TRBV18; d_gene: TRBD2; j_gene: TRBJ2-7; CDR3nt: TGTGCCAGCTCCCCTACCAGTCCTAGCGGGAGCTCACCCGAGCAGTACTTC; CDR3aa: CASSPTSPSGSSPEQYF
abundance: .; v_gene: TRBV5-4; d_gene: .; j_gene: TRBJ1-1; CDR3nt: TGTGCCAGCAGCTTGAAGAGCGTCGCTATAACTGAAGCTTTCTTT; CDR3aa: CASSLKSVAITEAFF